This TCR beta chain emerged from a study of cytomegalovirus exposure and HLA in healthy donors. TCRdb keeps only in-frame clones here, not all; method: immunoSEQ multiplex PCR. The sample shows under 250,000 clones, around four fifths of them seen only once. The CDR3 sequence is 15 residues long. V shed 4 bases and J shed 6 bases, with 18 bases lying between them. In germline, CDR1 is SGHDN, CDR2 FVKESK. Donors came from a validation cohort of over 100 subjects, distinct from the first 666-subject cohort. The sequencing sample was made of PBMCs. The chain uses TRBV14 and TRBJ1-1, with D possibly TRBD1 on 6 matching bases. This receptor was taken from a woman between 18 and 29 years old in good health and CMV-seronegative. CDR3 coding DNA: TGTGCCAGCAGCCTCCGGGGGGCAGGCAGGGCTGAAGCTTTCTTT. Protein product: CASSLRGAGRAEAFF.